The rows below give T cell receptor beta chains drawn from one sample of a study of identifying expanded T cells in peripheral blood. Measured with immunoSEQ multiplex PCR; TCRdb has only the in-frame clones, and not every one. The sample lists approximately 100,000 clones, roughly 85% occurring once. The sequenced sample was blood. These receptors came from a person aged 18 to 70 in good health. Each CDR3 is given with its conserved first and last residue. The D gene is left open where the match is weak. The size entry is marked missing in some rows and otherwise reads once, few, many or a size class.

J: TRBJ2-1
V: TRBV14
length: 13
D: -
size: -
CDR3: CASSERLEAEQFF
DNA: TGTGCCAGCAGCGAAAGACTAGAGGCTGAGCAGTTCTTC

J: TRBJ2-5
V: TRBV5-6
length: 13
D: -
size: -
CDR3: CASSPILQETQYF
DNA: TGTGCCAGCAGCCCCATTCTTCAAGAGACCCAGTACTTC

J: TRBJ2-3
V: TRBV5-4
length: 17
D: TRBD2
size: -
CDR3: CASSPGLAGSSTDTQYF
DNA: TGTGCCAGCAGCCCCGGACTAGCGGGGTCTAGCACAGATACGCAGTATTTT

J: TRBJ1-2
V: TRBV5-6
length: 15
D: -
size: -
CDR3: CASSTWGLTHYGYTF
DNA: TGTGCCAGCAGCACTTGGGGTCTCACACACTATGGCTACACCTTC

J: TRBJ1-1
V: TRBV6-6
length: 15
D: TRBD1
size: -
CDR3: CASRNWDRGSTEAFF
DNA: TGTGCCAGCAGAAACTGGGACAGGGGCAGCACTGAAGCTTTCTTT

J: TRBJ1-6
V: TRBV7-2
length: 15
D: -
size: -
CDR3: CASSLAQQGNSPLHF
DNA: TGTGCCAGCAGCTTGGCCCAACAGGGAAATTCACCCCTCCACTTT

J: TRBJ2-7
V: TRBV5-1
length: 11
D: -
size: -
CDR3: CASRSANEQYF
DNA: TGCGCCAGCAGAAGTGCAAACGAGCAGTACTTC

J: TRBJ2-2
V: TRBV25-1
length: 17
D: -
size: -
CDR3: CASSGALGVYIGGELFF
DNA: TGTGCCAGCAGTGGGGCACTGGGGGTATATATTGGCGGGGAGCTGTTTTTT

J: TRBJ2-7
V: TRBV4-1
length: 14
D: -
size: -
CDR3: CASSQGADSYEQYF
DNA: TGCGCCAGCAGCCAAGGGGCAGACTCCTACGAGCAGTACTTC

J: TRBJ1-2
V: TRBV11-2
length: 16
D: TRBD1
size: -
CDR3: CASSSRRTGGVYGYTF
DNA: TGTGCCAGCAGCTCTAGAAGGACAGGAGGGGTCTATGGCTACACCTTC

J: TRBJ1-6
V: TRBV7-8
length: 14
D: -
size: -
CDR3: CASSPRTANSPLHF
DNA: TGTGCCAGCAGCCCTAGGACAGCCAATTCACCCCTCCACTTT

J: TRBJ2-2
V: TRBV4-1
length: 15
D: -
size: -
CDR3: CASSPAYEGTGELFF
DNA: TGCGCCAGCAGCCCGGCTTATGAGGGGACCGGGGAGCTGTTTTTT

J: TRBJ1-2
V: TRBV7-8
length: 13
D: -
size: -
CDR3: CASSSLGGYLSTF
DNA: TGTGCCAGCAGTAGCTTGGGAGGGTATCTCTCCACCTTC

J: TRBJ2-7
V: TRBV11-1
length: 17
D: -
size: -
CDR3: CASSILRGPGIAYEQYF
DNA: TGTGCCAGCAGCATACTCCGCGGGCCAGGGATTGCCTACGAGCAGTACTTC

J: TRBJ1-1
V: TRBV19
length: 14
D: -
size: -
CDR3: CASSDMGARTEAFF
DNA: TGTGCCAGTAGTGATATGGGGGCCCGCACTGAAGCTTTCTTT

J: TRBJ2-7
V: TRBV2
length: 14
D: -
size: once
CDR3: CASKEGRSPYEQYF
DNA: TGTGCCAGCAAAGAGGGCAGGTCGCCATACGAGCAGTACTTC

J: TRBJ2-1
V: TRBV7-2
length: 15
D: -
size: -
CDR3: CASSLTRTYHNEQFF
DNA: TGTGCCAGCAGCTTAACCAGGACCTACCACAATGAGCAGTTCTTC

J: TRBJ1-2
V: TRBV27
length: 15
D: -
size: -
CDR3: CASSLSSSGGYGYTF
DNA: TGTGCCAGCAGTTTATCATCGTCGGGGGGCTATGGCTACACCTTC

J: TRBJ1-2
V: TRBV28
length: 12
D: -
size: -
CDR3: CASSLWNLGYTF
DNA: TGTGCCAGCAGTTTATGGAATCTGGGCTACACCTTC

J: TRBJ2-1
V: TRBV7-6
length: 13
D: TRBD1
size: -
CDR3: CASSLALGTGCFF
DNA: TGTGCCAGCAGCTTAGCTTTGGGGACAGGGTGTTTCTTC

J: TRBJ1-2
V: TRBV7-9
length: 12
D: -
size: once
CDR3: CASSLWQLGHTF
DNA: TGTGCCAGCAGCTTATGGCAGCTCGGCCACACCTTC

J: TRBJ1-1
V: TRBV6-5
length: 13
D: -
size: -
CDR3: CASSYTVNTEAFF
DNA: TGTGCCAGCAGTTACACAGTGAACACTGAAGCTTTCTTT

J: TRBJ2-7
V: TRBV9
length: 15
D: -
size: -
CDR3: CASSEAPSIAYEQYF
DNA: TGTGCCAGCAGCGAGGCCCCTTCGATAGCCTACGAGCAGTACTTC

J: TRBJ1-2
V: TRBV19
length: 12
D: TRBD1
size: few
CDR3: CASSFARGLAAF
DNA: TGTGCCAGTAGTTTCGCCAGGGGGCTCGCAGCCTTC

J: TRBJ1-5
V: TRBV6-5
length: 13
D: -
size: -
CDR3: CASRGKPNQPQHF
DNA: TGTGCCAGCAGGGGGAAACCCAATCAGCCCCAGCATTTT

J: TRBJ1-6
V: TRBV11-2
length: 13
D: -
size: few
CDR3: CASSTIAGSPLHF
DNA: TGTGCCAGCAGCACCATAGCAGGTTCACCCCTCCACTTT

J: TRBJ2-7
V: TRBV5-4
length: 14
D: -
size: -
CDR3: CASSLRLTGYEQYF
DNA: TGTGCCAGCAGCTTGCGGTTGACGGGGTACGAGCAGTACTTC